Each of the 26 T cell receptor beta chains below was sequenced from the same sample in a study of control samples from healthy donors and cancer patients. Measured with immunoSEQ multiplex PCR; TCRdb has only the in-frame clones, and not every one. In the table there are roughly 86,000 clones, 91% of which are singletons. The sample consisted of blood. All receptors derive from a man aged 25-45 years in good health.

V usage is TRBV28 and J usage is TRBJ1-2; TRBD1 is a possible D gene (6 bases). V gave up 7 bases and J gave up 2 bases, with 11 bases separating them. The germline V gene has CDR1 MDHEN and CDR2 SYDVKM. This CDR3 spans 13 amino acids. The chain's CDR3 is CASNTQGNYGYTF. Here the CDR3 DNA reads TGTGCCAGCAATACACAGGGAAACTATGGCTACACCTTC.

V gene TRBV7-9 combines with J gene TRBJ2-7; no reliable D call. The CDR3 contains 15 residues. CDR1 SEHNR and CDR2 FQNEAQ come from the germline V gene (reference sequence). Trimming cost V 5 bases and J 1 base, with 15 bases left between them. CDR3 region: CASSHSTKSSYEQYF. The CDR3 DNA is TGTGCCAGCAGCCATTCGACAAAAAGTTCCTACGAGCAGTACTTC. Variable domain in full (rest from reference TRBV7-9 and TRBJ2-7): DTGVSQNPRHKITKRGQNVTFRCDPISEHNRLYWYRQTLGQGPEFLTYFQNEAQLEKSRLLSDRFSAERPKGSFSTLEIQRTEQGDSAMYLCASSHSTKSSYEQYFGPGTRLTVT.

The chain has TRBV29-1 and TRBJ2-5; the D is unclear. CDR1 is SQVTM and CDR2 is ANQGSEA in the germline V gene. V gave up 7 bases and J gave up 3 bases, with 9 bases separating them. The CDR3 has 11 residues. The CDR3 DNA reads as TGCAGCGGAGTGGACGAAGAGACCCAGTACTTC. It encodes CSGVDEETQYF.

The V gene is TRBV6-1, the J gene TRBJ2-7, with 7 bases identical to TRBD2. The J segment lost 3 bases and the V segment lost 1 base, leaving 6 bases of the junction unmatched. CDR1 is MNHNS and CDR2 is SASEGT in the germline V gene. This CDR3 has 15 amino acids. This CDR3 is CASSEELAHIYEQYF. The CDR3 region has the DNA TGTGCCAGCAGTGAAGAACTAGCGCACATCTACGAGCAGTACTTC.

This clone showed up just once. V usage is TRBV28 and J usage is TRBJ2-5; TRBD2 matches at 12 bases. J was trimmed by 3 bases and V by 6 bases; bases with no gene match: 11. The CDR3 extends over 17 amino acids. Per germline, CDR1 MDHEN and CDR2 SYDVKM. This CDR3 reads CASSLRRLAGGEETQYF. CDR3 DNA sequence: TGTGCCAGCAGCCTCCGGAGGCTAGCGGGGGGGGAAGAGACCCAGTACTTC.

V and J are TRBV28 and TRBJ2-1; 11 bases are a match to TRBD1. J lost 8 bases, V lost 5 bases, and 8 bases had no gene match. Germline V gene sequence: CDR1 MDHEN, CDR2 SYDVKM. The length of the CDR3 is 15 residues. In nucleotides, the CDR3 is TGTGCCAGCAGTGTACCGGGACAGGGGGGCGATGAGCAGTTCTTC. This codes for CASSVPGQGGDEQFF.

This sequence joins TRBV5-4 and TRBJ1-1; 10 nucleotides agree with TRBD1. Per the germline V gene, CDR1 is SGHNT and CDR2 is YYREEE (reference sequence). Trimming at V came to 4 bases and at J to 3 bases, leaving 12 bases not matched to a gene. The CDR3 is 17 residues long. Here the CDR3 DNA reads TGTGCCAGCAGCAGCGGGACAGGGGCAAGGTCGGACACTGAAGCTTTCTTT. Its translation: CASSSGTGARSDTEAFF.

The chain joins TRBV30 to TRBJ2-5, with D possibly being TRBD1 (7 bases). V lost 1 base, J lost 5 bases, and 14 bases lay in between. Germline CDR1 is GTSNPN and CDR2 is SVGIG (reference sequence). This CDR3 is built from 14 residues. CDR3 DNA: TGTGCCTGGAGTGGGAGGGGGCGGAGGGAGACCCAGTACTTC. This translates into CAWSGRGRRETQYF.

V gene TRBV28 combines with J gene TRBJ1-2, with a weak D call TRBD1 (6 bases). The V and J ends lost 3 bases and 2 bases respectively, with 13 bases between them. The CDR3 contains 15 residues. From germline, CDR1 is MDHEN and CDR2 SYDVKM. CDR3 amino acids: CASSFGPGENYGYTF. CDR3 sequence (DNA): TGTGCCAGCAGTTTCGGCCCAGGGGAGAACTATGGCTACACCTTC.

The V gene is TRBV27, the J gene TRBJ2-7; TRBD2 agrees at 8 bases. This CDR3 contains 13 residues. CDR1 is MNHEY and CDR2 is SMNVEV in the germline V gene (reference sequence). V shed 4 bases and J 3 bases; nucleotides not matched to a gene: 2. The CDR3 loop reads CASSSREGYEQYF. CDR3 nucleotide sequence: TGTGCCAGCAGTTCTCGGGAGGGCTACGAGCAGTACTTC.

CDR3 amino acids: CASSLQGNYEQYF. CDR3 nucleotide sequence: TGTGCCAGCAGCTTGCAGGGAAACTACGAGCAGTACTTC. V is TRBV5-6 and J is TRBJ2-7, with D perhaps matching TRBD1 (5 bases). Germline assignment: CDR1 SGHDT and CDR2 YYEEEE. V gave up 1 base and J gave up 3 bases, with 8 bases separating them. The CDR3 runs to 13 residues.

The chain combines TRBV12-3 or TRBV12-4 with TRBJ1-2; D is ambiguous. The CDR3 extends over 13 amino acids. Trimming removed 5 bases at V and 4 bases at J, with 11 bases between. For the CDR3, the DNA is TGTGCCAGCAGTCTCGACCTAATCTATGGCTACACCTTC. Translated: CASSLDLIYGYTF.

V and J are TRBV19 and TRBJ1-1, with 7 nucleotides matching TRBD1. This CDR3 comprises 13 residues. Germline loops: CDR1 LNHDA, CDR2 SQIVND (reference sequence). The V gene end was trimmed by 9 bases and the J gene end by 0 bases; junction bases not matched to a gene: 4. CDR3 in amino acids: CASRDSVNTEAFF. The CDR3 coding sequence is TGTGCCAGCCGGGACAGCGTGAACACTGAAGCTTTCTTT.

The chain is built from TRBV2 and TRBJ2-1; D unresolved. Trimming stripped 6 bases from V and 1 base from J, with 7 bases between. The CDR3 covers 13 residues. Germline V CDR1 and CDR2: SNHLY, FYNNEI. This chain's CDR3 is CASRKESYNEQFF. Written as DNA, the CDR3 is TGTGCCAGCAGGAAAGAGTCCTACAATGAGCAGTTCTTC.

V is TRBV2 and J is TRBJ2-3, with D perhaps given as TRBD1 or TRBD2 (5 bases each). From germline, CDR1 is SNHLY and CDR2 FYNNEI. The CDR3 has 16 amino acids. Between the trimmed V and J ends, which lost 5 bases and 3 bases, there was a span of 18 bases. The CDR3 nucleotides are TGTGCCAGCAGTCCCGGGACCCCCTTAGGAACAGATACGCAGTATTTT. This codes for CASSPGTPLGTDTQYF.

This clone appeared a single time. This chain connects TRBV30 to TRBJ2-7; D gene unclear. Trimming stripped 4 bases from V and 3 bases from J, with 10 bases between. Germline V CDR1 and CDR2: GTSNPN, SVGIG (reference sequence). The CDR3 length is 12 residues. CDR3 DNA: TGTGCCTGGATCCGCGACAACTACGAGCAGTACTTC. Its translation is CAWIRDNYEQYF. The whole variable domain, remainder taken from reference TRBV30 and TRBJ2-7, is SQTIHQWPATLVQPVGSPLSLECTVEGTSNPNLYWYRQAAGRGLQLLFYSVGIGQISSEVPQNLSASRPQDRQFILSSKKLLLSDSGFYLCAWIRDNYEQYFGPGTRLTVT.

This chain connects TRBV7-8 to TRBJ2-6; D call uncertain. Trimming stripped 0 bases from V and 0 bases from J, with 6 bases between. Germline loops: CDR1 SGHVS, CDR2 FQNEAQ. The CDR3 is 16 amino acids. The CDR3 loop reads CASSLAGSSGANVLTF. The CDR3 DNA follows: TGTGCCAGCAGCTTAGCCGGCAGCTCTGGGGCCAACGTCCTGACTTTC.

This rearrangement joins TRBV30 to TRBJ2-7; 12 nucleotides agree with TRBD2. J lost 5 bases, V lost 2 bases, and 7 bases had no gene match. The germline V gene encodes CDR1 GTSNPN and CDR2 SVGIG (reference sequence). CDR3 length: 15 residues. CDR3 DNA: TGTGCCTGGAGTATCGGACTAGCGGGATTGGACGAGCAGTACTTC. Residues: CAWSIGLAGLDEQYF.

This clone was counted between two and nine times. The V call is TRBV6-4, the J call TRBJ2-2; 9 bases are a match to TRBD2. After removal of 0 bases from V and 6 bases from J, the junction contained 8 bases not matched to a gene. From germline, CDR1 is MRHNA and CDR2 SNTAGT. The CDR3 is made up of 17 amino acids. The CDR3 is CASSDSKREESSGELFF. As DNA, the CDR3 is TGTGCCAGCAGTGACTCCAAGCGGGAGGAATCATCCGGGGAGCTGTTTTTT.

The V and J genes are TRBV2 and TRBJ2-1; no clear D. CDR1 SNHLY and CDR2 FYNNEI come from the germline V gene. The CDR3 is 16 amino acids. V shed 4 bases and J shed 2 bases, with 15 bases lying between them. The CDR3: CASSVRVPRPYNEQFF. CDR3 sequence (DNA): TGTGCCAGCAGTGTACGGGTGCCCCGCCCCTACAATGAGCAGTTCTTC.

This clone was seen once. The V call is TRBV5-4, the J call TRBJ2-5; 10 bases are shared with TRBD2. The CDR3 runs 15 residues. The V gene end was trimmed by 2 bases and the J gene end by 1 base; junction bases not matched to a gene: 2. Germline V gene data show CDR1 as SGHNT and CDR2 as YYREEE (reference sequence). The DNA for the CDR3 is TGTGCCAGCAGCTTCCCTAGCGGGGGCCAAGAGACCCAGTACTTC. It yields the protein CASSFPSGGQETQYF. The whole variable domain, filled in from reference TRBV5-4 and TRBJ2-5, reads ETGVTQSPTHLIKTRGQQVTLRCSSQSGHNTVSWYQQALGQGPQFIFQYYREEENGRGNFPPRFSGLQFPNYSSELNVNALELDDSALYLCASSFPSGGQETQYFGPGTRLLVL.

The CDR3 loop reads CASSQDYPLAYEQYF. CDR3 in DNA: TGCGCCAGCAGCCAAGATTACCCCCTAGCCTACGAGCAGTACTTC. The chain couples TRBV4-3 to TRBJ2-7; D uncertain. CDR1 and CDR2 (germline): LGHNA, YSLEER. The V end lost 0 bases, the J end lost 2 bases, and 11 bases lay between the germline ends. This CDR3 has 15 amino acids.

The chain uses TRBV3-1 (or the pseudogene TRBV3-2) and TRBJ1-1; TRBD1 matches 9 bases. Germline V gene sequence: CDR1 LGHDT, CDR2 YNNKEL (reference sequence). This CDR3 contains 16 residues. V trimming: 4 bases; J trimming: 7 bases; junction bases outside the gene matches: 13. In DNA form, the CDR3 reads TGTGCCAGCAGCCCGATCGATGGACAGGGGAAGAATGAAGCTTTCTTT. Encoded protein: CASSPIDGQGKNEAFF.

This chain connects TRBV7-9 to TRBJ2-5; 12 positions match TRBD2. The V gene end was trimmed by 2 bases and the J gene end by 5 bases; junction bases not matched to a gene: 6. The germline CDR1 and CDR2 sequences are SEHNR and FQNEAQ (reference sequence). The CDR3 runs to 16 residues. The CDR3 here is CASSLRLAGGGETQYF. In nucleotides, the CDR3 is TGTGCCAGCAGCTTACGGCTAGCGGGAGGGGGGGAGACCCAGTACTTC.

This chain joins TRBV6-5 and TRBJ2-2; D remains ambiguous. V was shortened by 0 bases and J by 3 bases, with 8 bases between the two germline ends. The CDR3 contains 15 residues. Germline-derived CDR1 and CDR2 are MNHEY and SVGAGI. The CDR3 is CASSYSPEHTGELFF. For the CDR3, the DNA is TGTGCCAGCAGTTACTCGCCAGAGCACACCGGGGAGCTGTTTTTT.

In this sample, this clone turned up a few times. The rearrangement links TRBV11-3 to TRBJ2-1; D is perhaps TRBD1 (5 bases). Deletions cut 1 base from V and 9 bases from J, with 13 bases between. CDR1 is SGHNT and CDR2 is YENEEA in the germline V gene. The CDR3 is 14 residues long. The CDR3 coding sequence is TGTGCCAGCAGCTTAGGGGGCTCGGCGGCTGAGCAGTTCTTC. It is translated as CASSLGGSAAEQFF.